These T cell receptor beta chains were read from a single sample in a study of blood T cell repertoires in COVID-19. Sequencing was performed with immunoSEQ multiplex PCR; in TCRdb, only in-frame clones are kept and a portion is missing. The sample has roughly 110,000 clones; around nine tenths are singletons. Sequenced sample: peripheral blood. The receptors originated from a woman aged 25 to 39 with acute or convalescent COVID-19. Both conserved end residues are part of each CDR3. A D gene is named only where the DNA matches it firmly. Not every row has a clone size; where given, it reads once, few, many or a size class.

J: TRBJ2-1
V: TRBV14
size: -
D: -
DNA: TGTGCCAGCAGCCCCCCGAGGCGGGAAGACTACAATGAGCAGTTCTTC
CDR3: CASSPPRREDYNEQFF

J: TRBJ1-5
V: TRBV5-6
size: -
D: TRBD1
DNA: TGTGCCAGCAGCTGGGGACAGGGGGCAAATCAGCCCCAGCATTTT
CDR3: CASSWGQGANQPQHF

J: TRBJ1-2
V: TRBV6-2/TRBV6-3
size: -
D: TRBD1
DNA: TGTGCCAGCAGCCGGACAGGGAATGGCTACACCTTC
CDR3: CASSRTGNGYTF

J: TRBJ1-2
V: TRBV14
size: -
D: -
DNA: TGTGCCAGCAGCCAAGGCGGGGGCTACACCTTC
CDR3: CASSQGGGYTF

J: TRBJ1-2
V: TRBV7-9
size: -
D: -
DNA: TGTGCCAGCAGCTTTGGGCGGGGTATTGTGGACGGCTACACCTTC
CDR3: CASSFGRGIVDGYTF

J: TRBJ1-2
V: TRBV11-2
size: -
D: -
DNA: TGTGCCAGCAGCTTAGGGCTCCATGGCGGCTACACCTTC
CDR3: CASSLGLHGGYTF

J: TRBJ2-7
V: TRBV7-2
size: -
D: -
DNA: TGTGCCAGCAGCTTAGATAGGGAGGACGAGCAGTACTTC
CDR3: CASSLDREDEQYF

J: TRBJ2-7
V: TRBV30
size: -
D: TRBD1
DNA: TGTGCCTGGAGAGGGACAGATGTGTCCTACGAGCAGTACTTC
CDR3: CAWRGTDVSYEQYF

J: TRBJ2-7
V: TRBV9
size: -
D: TRBD1
DNA: TGTGCCAGCAGCGCCGGGACAGATCCCGGCGAGCAGTACTTC
CDR3: CASSAGTDPGEQYF

J: TRBJ2-3
V: TRBV5-1
size: -
D: -
DNA: TGCGCCAGCGGGGGGGCGGCCGCAGATACGCAGTATTTT
CDR3: CASGGAAADTQYF

J: TRBJ2-1
V: TRBV4-3
size: few
D: -
DNA: TGCGCCAGCAGCCAAGATCCAGGAGGCGGGTACAATGAGCAGTTCTTC
CDR3: CASSQDPGGGYNEQFF

J: TRBJ2-1
V: TRBV12-5
size: -
D: -
DNA: TGTGCTAGTGGTTTGGTACTCGAGTACCGAGCCTACAATGAGCAGTTCTTC
CDR3: CASGLVLEYRAYNEQFF

J: TRBJ2-1
V: TRBV6-6
size: -
D: -
DNA: TGTGCCAGCAGTCCGTCGACACTAGACTTGTTCTCCTACAATGAGCAGTTCTTC
CDR3: CASSPSTLDLFSYNEQFF

J: TRBJ1-1
V: TRBV30
size: -
D: TRBD1
DNA: TGTGCCTGGTCTTTGACAGGGGGCTGGGTGAACACTGAAGCTTTCTTT
CDR3: CAWSLTGGWVNTEAFF

J: TRBJ2-5
V: TRBV19
size: -
D: -
DNA: TGTGCCAGTAGTAGGAAACGCAGGGATATGCGAGAGACCCAGTACTTC
CDR3: CASSRKRRDMRETQYF

J: TRBJ2-2
V: TRBV5-1
size: once
D: -
DNA: TGCGCCAGCAGGAAATCGGGGGAGAACACCGGGGAGCTGTTTTTT
CDR3: CASRKSGENTGELFF

J: TRBJ1-3
V: TRBV5-6
size: few
D: -
DNA: TGTGCCAGCAGCTTTGGAATTGCACCGGGGGACACCATATATTTT
CDR3: CASSFGIAPGDTIYF

J: TRBJ1-2
V: TRBV11-2
size: -
D: TRBD1
DNA: TGTGCCAGCAGCCGGGACAGCACCTATGGCTACACCTTC
CDR3: CASSRDSTYGYTF

J: TRBJ2-1
V: TRBV19
size: -
D: TRBD2
DNA: TGTGCCAGTAGTATGGGGCTAGCGGGAGGTGGGTACAATGAGCAGTTCTTC
CDR3: CASSMGLAGGGYNEQFF

J: TRBJ1-6
V: TRBV4-3
size: once
D: -
DNA: TGCGCCAGCAGCCAAGACAGGAATTCACCCCTCCACTTT
CDR3: CASSQDRNSPLHF

J: TRBJ1-2
V: TRBV16
size: -
D: -
DNA: TGTGCCAGCAGCCAATTGGAGGGTCCAAGCTATGGCTACACCTTC
CDR3: CASSQLEGPSYGYTF

J: TRBJ1-5
V: TRBV19
size: -
D: TRBD1
DNA: TGTGCCAGTAGTATACTCCGGGACAGACATCAGCCCCAGCATTTT
CDR3: CASSILRDRHQPQHF

J: TRBJ2-7
V: TRBV5-4
size: -
D: TRBD2
DNA: TGTGCCAGCAGCTCGATAGCGGGAGGGGGGGCCTACGAGCAGTACTTC
CDR3: CASSSIAGGGAYEQYF

J: TRBJ1-2
V: TRBV3-1/TRBV3-2
size: -
D: -
DNA: TGTGCCAGCAGCCAAGATCTGGCAGGGGAGAGAGGCTACACCTTC
CDR3: CASSQDLAGERGYTF

J: TRBJ1-3
V: TRBV19
size: -
D: -
DNA: TGTGCCAGTAGGCGGACTGTCTCTGGAAACACCATATATTTT
CDR3: CASRRTVSGNTIYF

J: TRBJ2-7
V: TRBV28
size: -
D: TRBD1
DNA: TGTGCCAGCAGTTCCCATGGACAGGGAAACTACGAGCAGTACTTC
CDR3: CASSSHGQGNYEQYF

J: TRBJ1-1
V: TRBV13
size: -
D: -
DNA: TGTGCCAGCAGCTTAGGCATGAACACTGAAGCTTTCTTT
CDR3: CASSLGMNTEAFF

J: TRBJ1-1
V: TRBV30
size: -
D: TRBD1
DNA: TGTGCCTGGAGTGGCCGACAGGGGGAGACTGAAGCTTTCTTT
CDR3: CAWSGRQGETEAFF

J: TRBJ2-1
V: TRBV27
size: -
D: TRBD2
DNA: TGTGCCAGCAGGGGGGGTAGCGGGGCACCCTACAATGAGCAGTTCTTC
CDR3: CASRGGSGAPYNEQFF

J: TRBJ2-2
V: TRBV9
size: -
D: TRBD2
DNA: TGTGCCAGCAGCGTAGGTAGCGGGGGGCCTGTCGGGGAGCTGTTTTTT
CDR3: CASSVGSGGPVGELFF

J: TRBJ1-2
V: TRBV5-5
size: -
D: TRBD1
DNA: TGTGCCAGCACCAGCCACGCGGGACAGGGGATGCTCTACCGCTATGGCTACACCTTC
CDR3: CASTSHAGQGMLYRYGYTF

J: TRBJ2-1
V: TRBV30
size: -
D: TRBD2
DNA: TGTGCCTGGGGACCCCCCACTAGCGGGAGGCGCAATGAGCAGTTCTTC
CDR3: CAWGPPTSGRRNEQFF

J: TRBJ1-5
V: TRBV6-4
size: -
D: -
DNA: TGTGCCAGCAGCCCAAATAGCAATCAGCCCCAGCATTTT
CDR3: CASSPNSNQPQHF

J: TRBJ1-5
V: TRBV28
size: -
D: TRBD1
DNA: TGTGCCAGCAGAGAGACAGGGGGGGATCAGCCCCAGCATTTT
CDR3: CASRETGGDQPQHF

J: TRBJ1-4
V: TRBV19
size: -
D: TRBD1
DNA: TGTGCCAGTAGTAGGACAGGGGGCAGTGAAAAACTGTTTTTT
CDR3: CASSRTGGSEKLFF

J: TRBJ1-2
V: TRBV6-6
size: -
D: TRBD1
DNA: TGTGCCAGCCTAATCACCGGGACAGGGGATGGGTTGGGCTACACCTTC
CDR3: CASLITGTGDGLGYTF

J: TRBJ2-1
V: TRBV20-1
size: -
D: -
DNA: TGCAGTGCTAGTTGGTCCCGGGACAATGAGCAGTTCTTC
CDR3: CSASWSRDNEQFF

J: TRBJ2-7
V: TRBV5-1
size: -
D: TRBD2
DNA: TGCGCCAGCAGCCGCACTAGCGGATCCTACGAGCAGTACTTC
CDR3: CASSRTSGSYEQYF

J: TRBJ2-7
V: TRBV5-6
size: once
D: -
DNA: TGTGCCAGCAGCTTGGGACGGGTGGGCGAGCAGTACTTC
CDR3: CASSLGRVGEQYF

J: TRBJ1-4
V: TRBV7-2
size: -
D: -
DNA: TGTGCCAGCAGCTCGACAGTACCTTCAGGAAAACTGTTTTTT
CDR3: CASSSTVPSGKLFF

J: TRBJ2-7
V: TRBV10-2
size: -
D: -
DNA: TGCGCCAGCAGTGGTAGCGGCCACGAGCAGTACTTC
CDR3: CASSGSGHEQYF

J: TRBJ2-1
V: TRBV4-3
size: -
D: TRBD2
DNA: TGCGCCAGCAGCCAAGGTCGGGGACTAGCGGGGAACAATGAGCAGTTCTTC
CDR3: CASSQGRGLAGNNEQFF

J: TRBJ2-7
V: TRBV7-2
size: -
D: TRBD1
DNA: TGTGCCAGCAGCTCCGGGACAGGTAGTTACGAGCAGTACTTC
CDR3: CASSSGTGSYEQYF

J: TRBJ1-5
V: TRBV7-9
size: -
D: -
DNA: TGTGCCAGCAGCCTACAGGGAGATCAGCCCCAGCATTTT
CDR3: CASSLQGDQPQHF

J: TRBJ2-7
V: TRBV25-1
size: -
D: -
DNA: TGTGCCAGCAGTGAATTTGAGGGCCGCTCCTACGAGCAGTACTTC
CDR3: CASSEFEGRSYEQYF

J: TRBJ1-3
V: TRBV4-2
size: -
D: TRBD1
DNA: TGTGCCAGCAGCCAAGTCGGGACAGGGGGAAACACCATATATTTT
CDR3: CASSQVGTGGNTIYF

J: TRBJ1-2
V: TRBV7-6
size: -
D: TRBD1
DNA: TGTGCCAGCAGCCCCGGACAGGGAGCCTCTGGCTATGGCTACACCTTC
CDR3: CASSPGQGASGYGYTF

J: TRBJ1-4
V: TRBV11-2
size: once
D: -
DNA: TGTGCCAGCAGCTTTCGACAGGATCCTGAAAAACTGTTTTTT
CDR3: CASSFRQDPEKLFF

J: TRBJ1-5
V: TRBV27
size: -
D: -
DNA: TGTGCCAGCAGTCCCTCGACGGGGAACAATCAGCCCCAGCATTTT
CDR3: CASSPSTGNNQPQHF